What follows describes a single T cell receptor beta chain. It has no known antigen specificity. No base quality information exists; no much larger clone differs at one position. Interpreted using the paper, the time point label stands for: about 28 days (+/-7) after the second vaccine dose. AZD1222 recipients whose second dose came at about 4 weeks and those whose second dose came at about 12 weeks were combined into one group, since spike-specific TCR depth and breadth did not differ between the two schedules. Vaccinee samples came from UK trials COV001 and COV002, including a single-blind randomized controlled phase 2/3 trial of AZD1222 (ChAdOx1 nCoV-19) in healthy adults. For TCRbeta chain sequencing, PBMC samples were collected from trial participants at day 0 and at day 28 after the second dose. The CDR3 regions of human TCRbeta chains were analyzed by immunosequencing. The published analysis was carried out like this. TCRs in the repertoires were compared against a reference library of SARS-CoV-2-specific TCRs that had been generated with the MIRA antigen-specificity platform. Breadth was defined as the fraction of unique TCRs that were SARS-CoV-2-associated, and depth was defined as the fraction of total T cells that were SARS-CoV-2-associated. Each spike-specific TCR was assigned to its reactive spike region and to a CD4 or CD8 class using the MIRA data. Log10-transformed breadth and depth values were compared by one-way ANOVA with Sidak's multiple comparisons tests. The table comes from immuneACCESS by way of TCRdb, which keeps in-frame sequences with V and J called. Part of the clones is missing from these tables; in studies checked, under half for an unresolved V gene and the rest for unknown reasons. V and J calls and clone size are given by that table; D and trimming were obtained from the DNA. The table for this sample lists about 89,000 clones; 85% to 90% of them were counted only once. Jointly, the top ten make up 5.6% of the sample.

In the germline V gene (reference sequence), CDR1 corresponds to SEHNR and CDR2 to FQNEAQ. A distance of 7 bases separates the germline ends of V and J, which lose 5 bases and 0 bases respectively. There are 14 amino acids in the CDR3, from cysteine to phenylalanine inclusive. The DNA shown is the 42-base CDR3, in frame from base 1. The sample belongs to a study of T cell responses to AZD1222 COVID-19 vaccine (dated by TCRdb to the early 2020s). At the level of the whole study: A total of 230 to 250 trial participants underwent TCR sequencing, of whom about 200 had received two doses of AZD1222 and 26 had received two doses of the MenACWY control vaccine. Trial participants were enrolled by age into 18-55, 56-69 and 70-plus year subgroups, with about 150, 27 and 61 TCR-sequenced participants respectively.

Findings and caveats that apply to the study as a whole: In the small 56-69-year group, the increase in depth fell short of significance, most likely because of low power. A significant rise in spike-specific TCR breadth and depth was observed after two AZD1222 doses relative to day 0 and relative to MenACWY recipients. Most participants were white British and females outnumbered males, and the authors suggested that clonal diversity may have been underestimated. Conclusions about previously exposed vaccinees are limited because only a handful of AZD1222 recipients were SARS-CoV-2 seropositive at baseline. Because no day 14 peak-response samples were available, repertoires were characterized only after the peak T cell response. CD4 TCRs associated with the vaccine covered the entire spike protein, and the dominant responses were in regions 160-218 and 743-854. Reportedly, almost half of the unique spike-specific TCRs recognized epitopes lying outside the regions that are mutated in the B.1.351 and B.1.1.7 variants.

Sequencing was performed on peripheral blood, taken 28 days after the second AZD1222 dose. The TCR was taken from an adult who received the AZD1222 COVID-19 vaccine. The chain joins TRBV7-9 to TRBJ2-2; no D gene call is confident. The base sequence is TGTGCCAGCAGCCGATCCACGAACACCGGGGAGCTGTTTTTT. This sequence encodes CASSRSTNTGELFF.